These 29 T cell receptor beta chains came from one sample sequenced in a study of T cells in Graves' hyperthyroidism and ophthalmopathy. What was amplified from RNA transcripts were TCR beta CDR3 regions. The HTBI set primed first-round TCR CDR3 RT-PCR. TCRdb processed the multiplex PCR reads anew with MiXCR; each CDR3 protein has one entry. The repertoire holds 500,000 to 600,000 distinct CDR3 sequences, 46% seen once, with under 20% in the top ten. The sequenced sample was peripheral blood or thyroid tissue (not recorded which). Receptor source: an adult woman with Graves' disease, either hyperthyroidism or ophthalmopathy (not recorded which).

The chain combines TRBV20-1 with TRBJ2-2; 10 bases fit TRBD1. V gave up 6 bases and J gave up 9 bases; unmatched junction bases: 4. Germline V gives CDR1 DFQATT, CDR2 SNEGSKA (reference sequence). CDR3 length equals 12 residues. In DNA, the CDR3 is TGCAGTGCCGGACAGGGGGTGTGGGAGCTGTTTTTT. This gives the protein CSAGQGVWELFF.

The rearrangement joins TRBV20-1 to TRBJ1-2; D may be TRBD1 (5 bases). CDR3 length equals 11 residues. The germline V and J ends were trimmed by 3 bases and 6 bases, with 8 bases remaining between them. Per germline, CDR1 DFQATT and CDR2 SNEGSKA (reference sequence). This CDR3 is CSARGTDGYTF. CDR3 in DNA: TGCAGTGCTAGGGGGACTGATGGCTACACCTTC.

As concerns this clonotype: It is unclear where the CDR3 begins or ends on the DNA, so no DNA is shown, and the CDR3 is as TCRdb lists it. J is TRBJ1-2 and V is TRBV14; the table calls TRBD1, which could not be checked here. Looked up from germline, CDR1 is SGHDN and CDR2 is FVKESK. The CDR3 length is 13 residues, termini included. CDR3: CASSRTWGSGNTF.

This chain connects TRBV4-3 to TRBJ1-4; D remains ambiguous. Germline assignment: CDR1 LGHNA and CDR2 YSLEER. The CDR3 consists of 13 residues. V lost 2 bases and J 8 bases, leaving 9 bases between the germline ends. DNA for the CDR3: TGCGCCAGCAGCCAATTGGACGGGGAAAAACTGTTTTTT. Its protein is CASSQLDGEKLFF.

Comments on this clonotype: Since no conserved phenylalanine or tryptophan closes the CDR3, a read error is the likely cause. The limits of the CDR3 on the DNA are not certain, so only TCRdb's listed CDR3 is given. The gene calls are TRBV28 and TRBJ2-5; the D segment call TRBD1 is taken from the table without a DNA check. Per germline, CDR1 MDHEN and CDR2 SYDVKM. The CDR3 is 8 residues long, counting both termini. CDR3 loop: CATGTGEL.

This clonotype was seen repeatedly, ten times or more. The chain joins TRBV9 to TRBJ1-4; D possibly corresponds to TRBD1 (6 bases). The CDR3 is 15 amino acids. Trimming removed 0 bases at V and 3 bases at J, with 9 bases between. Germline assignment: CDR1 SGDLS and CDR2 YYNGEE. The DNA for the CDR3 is TGTGCCAGCAGCGTAGGTGGACAGTCTAATGAAAAACTGTTTTTT. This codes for CASSVGGQSNEKLFF.

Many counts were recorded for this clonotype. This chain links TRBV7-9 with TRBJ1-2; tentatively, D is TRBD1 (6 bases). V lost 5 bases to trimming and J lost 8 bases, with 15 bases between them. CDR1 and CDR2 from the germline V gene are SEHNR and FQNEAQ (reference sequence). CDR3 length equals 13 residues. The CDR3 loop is CASSVRGVYGYTF. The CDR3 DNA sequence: TGTGCCAGCAGCGTCAGGGGTGTATACGGCTACACCTTC. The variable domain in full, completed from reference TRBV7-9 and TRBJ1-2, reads DTGVSQNPRHKITKRGQNVTFRCDPISEHNRLYWYRQTLGQGPEFLTYFQNEAQLEKSRLLSDRFSAERPKGSFSTLEIQRTEQGDSAMYLCASSVRGVYGYTFGSGTRLTVV.

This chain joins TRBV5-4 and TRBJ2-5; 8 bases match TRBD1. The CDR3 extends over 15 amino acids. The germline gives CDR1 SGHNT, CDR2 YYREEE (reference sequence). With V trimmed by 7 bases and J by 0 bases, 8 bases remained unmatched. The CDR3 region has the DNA TGTGCCAGCCGCGGACAGGGAGCGAACCAAGAGACCCAGTACTTC. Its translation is CASRGQGANQETQYF.

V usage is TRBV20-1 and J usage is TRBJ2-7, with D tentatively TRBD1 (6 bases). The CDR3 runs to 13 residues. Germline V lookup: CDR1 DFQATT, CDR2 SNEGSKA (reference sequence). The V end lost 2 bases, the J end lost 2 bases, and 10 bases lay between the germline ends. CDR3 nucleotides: TGCAGTGCTAGATCGGCAGGGGCCTACGAGCAGTACTTC. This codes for CSARSAGAYEQYF.

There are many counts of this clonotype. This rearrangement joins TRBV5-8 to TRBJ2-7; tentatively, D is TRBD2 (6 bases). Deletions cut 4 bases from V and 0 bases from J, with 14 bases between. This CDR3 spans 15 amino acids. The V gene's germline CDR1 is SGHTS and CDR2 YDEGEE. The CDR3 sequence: CASSQRDLSSYEQYF. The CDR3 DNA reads TGTGCCAGCAGCCAACGGGACTTGAGCTCCTACGAGCAGTACTTC. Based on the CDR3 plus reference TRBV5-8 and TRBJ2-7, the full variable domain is EAGVTQSPTHLIKTRGQQATLRCSPISGHTSVYWYQQALGLGLQFLLWYDEGEERNRGNFPPRFSGRQFPNYSSELNVNALELEDSALYLCASSQRDLSSYEQYFGPGTRLTVT.

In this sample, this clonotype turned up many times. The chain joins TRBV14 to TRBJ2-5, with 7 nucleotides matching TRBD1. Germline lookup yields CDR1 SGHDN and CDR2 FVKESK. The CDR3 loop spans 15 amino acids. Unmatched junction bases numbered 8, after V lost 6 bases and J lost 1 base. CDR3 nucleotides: TGTGCCAGCAGACCCATGGGGACAGCCCAAGAGACCCAGTACTTC. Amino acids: CASRPMGTAQETQYF.

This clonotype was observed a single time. The CDR3: CASSFGVGAQTYEQYF. The CDR3 DNA reads as TGCGCCAGCAGCTTCGGAGTAGGGGCGCAAACCTACGAGCAGTACTTC. The chain uses TRBV5-1 and TRBJ2-7; D perhaps matches TRBD1 (5 bases). Looked up from germline, CDR1 is SGHRS and CDR2 is YFSETQ. This CDR3 is built from 16 residues. The V and J ends lost 2 bases and 2 bases respectively, with 17 bases between them.

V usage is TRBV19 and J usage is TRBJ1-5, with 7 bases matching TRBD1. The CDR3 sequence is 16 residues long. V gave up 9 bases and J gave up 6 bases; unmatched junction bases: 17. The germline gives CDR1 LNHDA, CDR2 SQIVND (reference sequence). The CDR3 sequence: CASRPLTGARFQPQHF. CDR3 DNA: TGTGCCAGCAGACCCCTCACAGGGGCGAGGTTTCAGCCCCAGCATTTT.

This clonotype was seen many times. The CDR3 loop is CASSGIDQPQHF. The DNA for the CDR3 is TGTGCCAGTAGTGGAATAGATCAGCCCCAGCATTTT. The chain couples TRBV19 to TRBJ1-5; no reliable D call. The V gene's germline CDR1 is LNHDA and CDR2 SQIVND (reference sequence). The CDR3 has 12 residues. Trimming removed 5 bases at V and 5 bases at J, with 7 bases between.

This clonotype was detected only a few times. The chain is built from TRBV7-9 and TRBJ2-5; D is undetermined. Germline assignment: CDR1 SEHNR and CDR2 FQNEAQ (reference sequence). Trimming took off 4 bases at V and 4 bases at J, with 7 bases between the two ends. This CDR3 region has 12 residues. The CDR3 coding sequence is TGTGCCAGCAGCTCTAGTCTAGAGACCCAGTACTTC. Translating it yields CASSSSLETQYF.

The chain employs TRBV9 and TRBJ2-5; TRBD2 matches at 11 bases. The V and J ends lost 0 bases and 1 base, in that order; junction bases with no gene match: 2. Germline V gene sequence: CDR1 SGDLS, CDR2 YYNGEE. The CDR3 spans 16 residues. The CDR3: CASSVASGRTQETQYF. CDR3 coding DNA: TGTGCCAGCAGCGTAGCTAGCGGGAGGACCCAAGAGACCCAGTACTTC.

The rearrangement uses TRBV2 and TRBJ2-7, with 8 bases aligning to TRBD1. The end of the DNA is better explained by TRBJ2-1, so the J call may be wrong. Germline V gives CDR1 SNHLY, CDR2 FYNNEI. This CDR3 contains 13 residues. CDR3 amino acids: CASLKDRANEQFF. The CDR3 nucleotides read TGTGCCAGCCTTAAGGACAGGGCCAATGAGCAGTTCTTC.

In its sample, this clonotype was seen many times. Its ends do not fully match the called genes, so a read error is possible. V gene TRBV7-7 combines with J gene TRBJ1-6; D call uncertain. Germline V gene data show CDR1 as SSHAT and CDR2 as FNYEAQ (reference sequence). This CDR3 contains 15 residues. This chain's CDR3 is CASSLVSFWEGPLHF. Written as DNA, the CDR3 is TGTGCTAGCAGCTTAGTAAGCTTCTGGGAAGGACCCCTCCACTTT.

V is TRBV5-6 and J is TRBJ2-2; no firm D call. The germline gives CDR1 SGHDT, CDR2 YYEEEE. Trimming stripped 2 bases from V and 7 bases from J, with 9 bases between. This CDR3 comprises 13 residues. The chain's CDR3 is CASSFGAYGELFF. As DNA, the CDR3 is TGTGCCAGCAGCTTCGGAGCCTACGGGGAGCTGTTTTTT.

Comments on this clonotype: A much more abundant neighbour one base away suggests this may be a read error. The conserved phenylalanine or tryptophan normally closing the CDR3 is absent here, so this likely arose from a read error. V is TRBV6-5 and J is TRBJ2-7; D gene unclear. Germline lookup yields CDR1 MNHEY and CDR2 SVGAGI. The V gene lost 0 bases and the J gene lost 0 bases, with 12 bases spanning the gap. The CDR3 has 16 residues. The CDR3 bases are TGTGCCAGCAGTTACTCATACCTCCTCAACTCCTACGAGCAGTACCTC. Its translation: CASSYSYLLNSYEQYL.

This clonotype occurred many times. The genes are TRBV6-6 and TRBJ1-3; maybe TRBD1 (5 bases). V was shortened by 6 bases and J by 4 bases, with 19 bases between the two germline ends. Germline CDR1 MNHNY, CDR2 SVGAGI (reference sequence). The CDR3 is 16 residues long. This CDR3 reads CASSTWDGKGGNTIYF. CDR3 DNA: TGTGCCAGCAGCACCTGGGACGGAAAAGGGGGAAACACCATATATTTT.

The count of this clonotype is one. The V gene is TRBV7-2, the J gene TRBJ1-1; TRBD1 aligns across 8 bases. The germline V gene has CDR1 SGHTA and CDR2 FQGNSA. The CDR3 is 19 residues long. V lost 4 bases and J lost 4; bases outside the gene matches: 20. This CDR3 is CASSSTDRGRGFMSTEAFF. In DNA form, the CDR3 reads TGTGCCAGCAGCTCTACCGACAGGGGACGAGGGTTCATGAGCACTGAAGCTTTCTTT.

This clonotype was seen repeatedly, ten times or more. For the CDR3, the DNA is TGTGCCAGCAGCTTCAGGGATGGCGGGAACGACCAAGAGACCCAGTACTTC. Translated: CASSFRDGGNDQETQYF. This sequence joins TRBV5-5 and TRBJ2-5, with D possibly being TRBD2 (6 bases). Trimming took 2 bases from V and 0 from J, leaving 17 bases between them. The germline gives CDR1 SGHKS, CDR2 YYEKEE (reference sequence). The CDR3 sequence is 17 residues long.

Written as DNA, the CDR3 is TGTGCCAGCAGCCCGGGAGCGGGGGTATCAGATACGCAGTATTTT. Its protein product is CASSPGAGVSDTQYF. V is TRBV7-3 and J is TRBJ2-3; 8 nucleotides agree with TRBD2. This CDR3 has 15 amino acids. Germline V lookup: CDR1 SGHTA, CDR2 FQGTGA. Trimming removed 5 bases from V and 4 bases from J; junction bases left unmatched: 8.

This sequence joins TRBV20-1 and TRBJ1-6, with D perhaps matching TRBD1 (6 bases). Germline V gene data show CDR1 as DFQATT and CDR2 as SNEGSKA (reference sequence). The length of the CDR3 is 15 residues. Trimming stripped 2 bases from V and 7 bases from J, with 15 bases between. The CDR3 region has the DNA TGCAGTGCTAGATTGGGGGCAGGCCCGAATTCACCCCTCCACTTT. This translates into CSARLGAGPNSPLHF.

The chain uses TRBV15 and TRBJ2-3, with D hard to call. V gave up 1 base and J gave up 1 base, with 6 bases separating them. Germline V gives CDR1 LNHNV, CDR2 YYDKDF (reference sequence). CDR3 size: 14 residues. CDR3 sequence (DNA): TGTGCCACCAGCAGAGTAGGCCGCACAGATACGCAGTATTTT. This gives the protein CATSRVGRTDTQYF.

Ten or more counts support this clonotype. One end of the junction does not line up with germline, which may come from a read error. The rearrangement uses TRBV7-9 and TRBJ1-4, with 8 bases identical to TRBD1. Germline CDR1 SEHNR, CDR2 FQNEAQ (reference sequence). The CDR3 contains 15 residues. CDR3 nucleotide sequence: TGTGCCAGCAGCCCTCGACAGGGGACTAGTGAAAAACTGTTTTTT. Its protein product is CASSPRQGTSEKLFF.

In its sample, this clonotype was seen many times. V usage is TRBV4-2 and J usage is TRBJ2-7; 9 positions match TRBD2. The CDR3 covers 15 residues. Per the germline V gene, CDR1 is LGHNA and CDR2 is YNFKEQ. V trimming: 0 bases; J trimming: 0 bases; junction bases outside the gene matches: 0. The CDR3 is CASSQEREGSYEQYF. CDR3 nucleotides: TGTGCCAGCAGCCAAGAGCGGGAGGGCTCCTACGAGCAGTACTTC.

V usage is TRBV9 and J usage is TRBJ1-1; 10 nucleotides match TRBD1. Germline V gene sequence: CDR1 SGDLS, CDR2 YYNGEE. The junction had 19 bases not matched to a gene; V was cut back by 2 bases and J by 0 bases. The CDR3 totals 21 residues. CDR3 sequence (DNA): TGTGCCAGCAGCGTTGGTTTAAACCGACAGGGGGCACTAATCATGAACACTGAAGCTTTCTTT. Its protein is CASSVGLNRQGALIMNTEAFF.